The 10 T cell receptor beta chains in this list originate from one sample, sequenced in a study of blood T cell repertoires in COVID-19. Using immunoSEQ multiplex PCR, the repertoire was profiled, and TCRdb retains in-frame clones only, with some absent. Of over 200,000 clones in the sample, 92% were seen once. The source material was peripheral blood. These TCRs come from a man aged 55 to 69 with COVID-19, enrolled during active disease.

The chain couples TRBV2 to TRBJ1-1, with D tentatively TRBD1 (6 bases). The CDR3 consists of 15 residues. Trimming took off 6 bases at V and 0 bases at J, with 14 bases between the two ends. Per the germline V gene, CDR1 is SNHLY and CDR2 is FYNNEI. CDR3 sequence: CASRLRDIMNTEAFF. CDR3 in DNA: TGTGCCAGCAGGTTACGGGACATAATGAACACTGAAGCTTTCTTT.

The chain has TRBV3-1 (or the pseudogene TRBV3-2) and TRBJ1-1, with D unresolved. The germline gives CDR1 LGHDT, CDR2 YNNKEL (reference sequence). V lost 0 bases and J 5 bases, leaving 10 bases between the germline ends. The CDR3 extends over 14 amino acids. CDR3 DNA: TGTGCCAGCAGCCAAGATTGGGCTGGGACTGAAGCTTTCTTT. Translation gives CASSQDWAGTEAFF.

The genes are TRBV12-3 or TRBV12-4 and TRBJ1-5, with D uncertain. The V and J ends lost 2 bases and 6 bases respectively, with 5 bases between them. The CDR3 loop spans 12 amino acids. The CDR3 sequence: CASSLLSQPQHF. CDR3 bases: TGTGCCAGCAGTTTACTGAGTCAGCCCCAGCATTTT.

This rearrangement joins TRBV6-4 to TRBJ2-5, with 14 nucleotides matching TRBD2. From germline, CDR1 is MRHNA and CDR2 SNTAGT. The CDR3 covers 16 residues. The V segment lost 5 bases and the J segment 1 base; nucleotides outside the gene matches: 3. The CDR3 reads CASSRLAGGPQETQYF. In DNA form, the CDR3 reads TGTGCCAGCAGTCGACTAGCGGGGGGGCCCCAAGAGACCCAGTACTTC.

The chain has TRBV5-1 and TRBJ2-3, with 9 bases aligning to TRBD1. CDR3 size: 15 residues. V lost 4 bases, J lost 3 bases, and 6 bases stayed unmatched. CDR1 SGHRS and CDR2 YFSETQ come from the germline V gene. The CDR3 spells CASSPRTGVTDTQYF. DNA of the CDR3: TGCGCCAGCAGCCCTCGGACAGGGGTAACAGATACGCAGTATTTT.

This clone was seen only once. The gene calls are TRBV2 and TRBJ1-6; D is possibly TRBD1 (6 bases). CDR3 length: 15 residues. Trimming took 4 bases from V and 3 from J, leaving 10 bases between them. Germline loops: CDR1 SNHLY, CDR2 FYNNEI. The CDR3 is CASSALGGYNSPLHF. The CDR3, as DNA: TGTGCCAGCAGTGCGTTAGGGGGCTATAATTCACCCCTCCACTTT. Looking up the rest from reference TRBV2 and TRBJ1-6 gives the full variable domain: EPEVTQTPSHQVTQMGQEVILRCVPISNHLYFYWYRQILGQKVEFLVSFYNNEISEKSEIFDDQFSVERPDGSNFTLKIRSTKLEDSAMYFCASSALGGYNSPLHFGNGTRLTVT.

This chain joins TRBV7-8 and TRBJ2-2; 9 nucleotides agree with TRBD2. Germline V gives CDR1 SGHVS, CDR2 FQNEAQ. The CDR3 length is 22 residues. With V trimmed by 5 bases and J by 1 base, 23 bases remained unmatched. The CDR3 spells CASSPLRLPSQAGGKNTGELFF. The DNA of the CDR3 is TGTGCCAGCAGCCCCCTCCGACTCCCGTCACAAGCGGGGGGCAAGAACACCGGGGAGCTGTTTTTT.

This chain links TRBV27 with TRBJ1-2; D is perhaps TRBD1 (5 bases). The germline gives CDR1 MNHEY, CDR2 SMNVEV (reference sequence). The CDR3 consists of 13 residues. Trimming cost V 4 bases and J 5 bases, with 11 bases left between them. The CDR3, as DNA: TGTGCCAGCAGTTCGCAGGGTTATTATGGCTACACCTTC. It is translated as CASSSQGYYGYTF.

The CDR3 DNA follows: TGCGCCAGCAGCTTGAACTCTGATGGCTACACCTTC. It codes for CASSLNSDGYTF. This chain joins TRBV5-1 and TRBJ1-2; D is unresolved. The CDR3 covers 12 residues. Germline V gene sequence: CDR1 SGHRS, CDR2 YFSETQ. Deletions cut 1 base from V and 6 bases from J, with 7 bases between.

The CDR3 here is CASSTSGNMNYGYTF. As DNA, the CDR3 is TGTGCCAGCAGCACCTCGGGAAATATGAACTATGGCTACACCTTC. This chain joins TRBV6-5 and TRBJ1-2, with D unresolved. Trimming shortened V by 6 bases and J by 2 bases, and 16 bases separated the two germline ends. CDR3 size: 15 residues. In germline, CDR1 is MNHEY, CDR2 SVGAGI.